This T cell receptor (beta chain) was identified during a study of cytomegalovirus exposure and HLA in healthy donors. Study in general: HLA-typed donors were the source of about 85 million unique TCRs, which an early data release held. General study results and limits: Most of the CMV-associated TCR beta chains (in a later analysis) appeared to be HLA-restricted.

The study ran its PCR with 60 Vbeta and 13 Jbeta primers. Repertoires were generated with immunoSEQ multiplex PCR, while TCRdb's copy carries only in-frame clones and drops some. This sample contains tens of thousands of clones. Unmatched junction bases numbered 14, after V lost 4 bases and J lost 8 bases. Per the germline V gene, CDR1 is LGHNA and CDR2 is YNFKEQ. This CDR3 contains 16 residues. Of note for this clone: The antigen remains unidentified.

This clonotype was sampled from a woman in her 40s in good health and CMV-seropositive. The sequencing input was PBMCs. The chain couples TRBV4-2 to TRBJ1-2, with TRBD1 matching over 9 bases. CDR3 DNA: TGTGCCAGCAGCCTACAGGGGGCCGCGGCATTGTCGGGCTACACCTTC. Protein: CASSLQGAAALSGYTF.